A selection of T cell receptor beta chains follows, all from one sample in a study of beta chain features in type 1 diabetes. Sequencing was performed with immunoSEQ multiplex PCR; in TCRdb, only in-frame clones are kept and a portion is missing. Of hundreds of thousands of clones in the sample, roughly 30% are singletons; the top ten hold roughly 0.06%. The sample was naive CD4+ T cells from blood. These receptors came from a man aged 18 to 30 in good health. Both conserved end residues are part of each CDR3. Fields, in order: CDR3 protein, CDR3 DNA, clone size, V gene, D gene, J gene. D genes are given only for firm matches. Expanded clones are given a class, and other clones once, few, many or no size at all.

CAWSVGGGNEKLFF	TGTGCCTGGAGTGTTGGTGGCGGTAATGAAAAACTGTTTTTT	few	TRBV30	-	TRBJ1-4
CSVGREETQYF	TGCAGCGTTGGCAGAGAAGAGACCCAGTACTTC	-	TRBV29-1	-	TRBJ2-5
CSVANGAAYEQYF	TGCAGCGTTGCGAACGGGGCAGCCTACGAGCAGTACTTC	few	TRBV29-1	-	TRBJ2-7
CASSSSGHNTEAFF	TGTGCCAGCAGTTCCTCGGGGCACAACACTGAAGCTTTCTTT	-	TRBV7-9	-	TRBJ1-1
CASRAAGGYEQYF	TGTGCCAGCAGAGCAGCGGGAGGGTACGAGCAGTACTTC	-	TRBV27	TRBD2	TRBJ2-7
CAWGGTGGLTDTQYF	TGTGCCTGGGGTGGGACAGGGGGCTTAACAGATACGCAGTATTTT	-	TRBV30	TRBD1	TRBJ2-3
CASSPSGKLSSTDTQYF	TGTGCCAGCTCACCAAGCGGGAAGCTATCTAGCACAGATACGCAGTATTTT	once	TRBV18	TRBD2	TRBJ2-3
CAWSSQTETTNEKLFF	TGTGCCTGGAGTTCGCAAACTGAAACCACTAATGAAAAACTGTTTTTT	-	TRBV30	-	TRBJ1-4
CAWSQIDYEQFF	TGTGCCTGGAGTCAAATCGACTATGAGCAGTTCTTC	-	TRBV30	-	TRBJ2-1
CASSYEVFTGELFF	TGTGCCAGCAGTTACGAGGTCTTCACCGGGGAGCTGTTTTTT	-	TRBV6-6	-	TRBJ2-2
CSVVGGFNEKLFF	TGCAGCGTTGTAGGCGGATTTAATGAAAAACTGTTTTTT	-	TRBV29-1	-	TRBJ1-4
CASRAPDRDTEAFF	TGCGCCAGCCGAGCCCCGGACAGGGACACTGAAGCTTTCTTT	-	TRBV23-1	TRBD1	TRBJ1-1
CASRHEGRIIETQYF	TGCGCCAGCAGACATGAAGGACGGATCATAGAGACCCAGTACTTC	few	TRBV5-1	-	TRBJ2-5
CASSEGAVREQYF	TGTGCCAGCAGTGAGGGGGCGGTACGCGAGCAGTACTTC	-	TRBV28	TRBD1	TRBJ2-7
CASSHTGSNQPQHF	TGTGCCAGCAGCCACACAGGTAGTAATCAGCCCCAGCATTTT	-	TRBV4-2	-	TRBJ1-5
CASSLGVGSTDTQYF	TGTGCCAGCAGCTTAGGTGTGGGGAGTACAGATACGCAGTATTTT	-	TRBV7-9	-	TRBJ2-3
CASSTDRRSQPQHF	TGTGCCAGCAGCACGGACAGGCGGTCTCAGCCCCAGCATTTT	-	TRBV5-4	TRBD1	TRBJ1-5
CASSEGSLRGELFF	TGTGCCAGCAGTGAGGGCAGCCTTCGGGGGGAGCTGTTTTTT	-	TRBV2	-	TRBJ2-2
CASGTGVPYEQFF	TGTGCCAGTGGGACAGGGGTTCCGTATGAGCAGTTCTTC	few	TRBV28	TRBD1	TRBJ2-1
CAGGGGTSGQLAKNIQYF	TGTGCCGGAGGGGGCGGGACTAGCGGACAACTAGCCAAAAACATTCAGTACTTC	few	TRBV30	TRBD2	TRBJ2-4
CATSAAPGEDTQYF	TGTGCCACCAGCGCGGCCCCGGGAGAAGATACGCAGTATTTT	-	TRBV15	-	TRBJ2-3
CASSQGKREQYF	TGTGCCAGCAGCCAAGGTAAACGCGAGCAGTACTTC	few	TRBV14	-	TRBJ2-7
CASSVAGGPVTYNEQFF	TGTGCCAGCAGCGTAGCGGGAGGGCCAGTCACCTACAATGAGCAGTTCTTC	few	TRBV9	TRBD2	TRBJ2-1
CASTASFYEQFF	TGTGCCAGCACCGCTTCGTTCTATGAGCAGTTCTTC	-	TRBV6-5	-	TRBJ2-1
CASRRDTYNEQFF	TGTGCCAGCAGGCGGGACACCTACAATGAGCAGTTCTTC	few	TRBV28	-	TRBJ2-1
CSVGASGKSTDTQYF	TGCAGCGTTGGGGCTAGCGGGAAAAGCACAGATACGCAGTATTTT	-	TRBV29-1	TRBD2	TRBJ2-3
CASSSQGDTQYF	TGCGCCAGCAGCTCGCAGGGGGATACGCAGTATTTT	-	TRBV5-1	-	TRBJ2-3
CASRGQVRTDTQYF	TGTGCCAGCAGGGGACAGGTGCGCACAGATACGCAGTATTTT	few	TRBV6-5	TRBD1	TRBJ2-3
CASSLTRETQYF	TGTGCCAGCAGCTTAACCCGGGAGACCCAGTACTTC	-	TRBV7-3	-	TRBJ2-5
CASRFLGGETQYF	TGTGCCAGCAGGTTTTTGGGAGGGGAGACCCAGTACTTC	-	TRBV25-1	TRBD2	TRBJ2-5
CASSDPGQGRTYEQYF	TGTGCCAGCAGTGATCCGGGACAGGGACGAACCTACGAGCAGTACTTC	-	TRBV6-1	TRBD1	TRBJ2-7
CATSQELVETQYF	TGCGCCACCTCACAGGAGTTGGTTGAGACCCAGTACTTC	-	TRBV5-1	-	TRBJ2-5
CAWNVGRGYGYTF	TGTGCCTGGAATGTAGGGAGAGGCTACGGCTACACCTTC	-	TRBV30	-	TRBJ1-2
CASSQDPVSGANVLTF	TGTGCCAGCAGCCAAGACCCAGTCTCTGGGGCCAACGTCCTGACTTTC	-	TRBV4-2	-	TRBJ2-6
CSVGPGRTNRETQYF	TGCAGCGTTGGCCCCGGTCGGACGAATAGAGAGACCCAGTACTTC	few	TRBV29-1	-	TRBJ2-5
CAWSKQGGPYEQYF	TGTGCCTGGAGTAAACAGGGAGGGCCCTACGAGCAGTACTTC	-	TRBV30	-	TRBJ2-7
CASTSSPGTANDWPQHF	TGTGCCAGCACCAGTAGTCCCGGGACAGCCAACGACTGGCCCCAGCATTTT	few	TRBV9	TRBD1	TRBJ1-5
CASSQERGGQGLETQYF	TGCGCCAGCAGCCAAGAAAGGGGAGGACAGGGGTTGGAGACCCAGTACTTC	few	TRBV4-3	TRBD1	TRBJ2-5
CASTLDSSYEQYF	TGTGCCAGCACCTTGGACAGCTCCTACGAGCAGTACTTC	-	TRBV6-6	-	TRBJ2-7
CASSPSGILNEQFF	TGTGCCAGCAGTCCATCCGGTATACTCAATGAGCAGTTCTTC	-	TRBV28	-	TRBJ2-1
CASSSSGYSYEQYF	TGTGCCAGCAGCTCTAGCGGTTACTCCTACGAGCAGTACTTC	-	TRBV7-9	TRBD2	TRBJ2-7
CAIKGRGIHEQYF	TGTGCCATCAAGGGCAGGGGAATCCACGAGCAGTACTTC	-	TRBV10-3	-	TRBJ2-7
CAISEAGGPYNEQFF	TGTGCCATCAGTGAGGCGGGAGGTCCCTACAATGAGCAGTTCTTC	-	TRBV10-3	TRBD2	TRBJ2-1
CASSLVGRTYNEQFF	TGTGCCAGCAGCTTAGTCGGGAGGACTTACAATGAGCAGTTCTTC	few	TRBV7-9	TRBD2	TRBJ2-1
CAWSDGSSYEQYF	TGTGCCTGGAGTGACGGGAGCTCCTACGAGCAGTACTTC	-	TRBV30	-	TRBJ2-7
CASSQDASTDTQYF	TGCGCCAGCAGCCAAGACGCGAGCACAGATACGCAGTATTTT	-	TRBV4-3	-	TRBJ2-3
CTASGGTGEKLFF	TGCACCGCGAGTGGGGGAACAGGAGAAAAACTGTTTTTT	-	TRBV29-1	-	TRBJ1-4
CSVGSGQETQYF	TGCAGCGTTGGTTCAGGGCAGGAGACCCAGTACTTC	-	TRBV29-1	-	TRBJ2-5
CASSLAGHSSYNEQFF	TGCGCCAGCAGCTTGGCGGGACACTCCAGCTACAATGAGCAGTTCTTC	-	TRBV5-1	-	TRBJ2-1
CASSLESVYGYTF	TGTGCCAGCAGCTTAGAATCAGTGTATGGCTACACCTTC	-	TRBV7-2	-	TRBJ1-2
CASSSLAGAETQYF	TGTGCCAGCAGCTCTTTAGCGGGAGCAGAGACCCAGTACTTC	-	TRBV7-9	TRBD2	TRBJ2-5
CASSEAGADTQYF	TGTGCCAGCAGTGAGGCAGGCGCAGATACGCAGTATTTT	-	TRBV25-1	-	TRBJ2-3
CASKAGGYSNQPQHF	TGTGCCAGCAAGGCAGGGGGCTATAGCAATCAGCCCCAGCATTTT	few	TRBV2	TRBD1	TRBJ1-5
CASSHGQSPDVYTF	TGTGCCAGCAGCCACGGACAGTCCCCCGATGTCTACACCTTC	few	TRBV4-2	-	TRBJ1-2
CASSAGQGILYGYTF	TGTGCCAGCAGCGCGGGACAGGGGATCCTCTATGGCTACACCTTC	-	TRBV7-2	TRBD1	TRBJ1-2
CSVEDHSTYEQYF	TGCAGCGTTGAAGATCACAGTACCTACGAGCAGTACTTC	-	TRBV29-1	-	TRBJ2-7
CASSGTLGEQFF	TGTGCCAGCAGTGGGACACTCGGTGAGCAGTTCTTC	-	TRBV6-1	-	TRBJ2-1
CASSIVDGSYEQYF	TGTGCCAGCAGCATAGTAGACGGGTCCTACGAGCAGTACTTC	-	TRBV6-5	-	TRBJ2-7
CASSERQNFQETQYF	TGTGCCAGCAGTGAAAGGCAGAACTTTCAAGAGACCCAGTACTTC	few	TRBV6-1	-	TRBJ2-5